This TCR beta chain was observed in a study of shared clonotypes between healthy human individuals. Deep level was the assay's run setting. This table comes from immunoSEQ multiplex PCR, and its TCRdb copy is limited to in-frame clones, with some not included. Of about 2.4 million clones in the sample, 80% to 95% were seen once. The ends were cut back, 1 base at V and 0 bases at J, with 10 bases in the middle. This CDR3 spans 16 amino acids. Per germline, CDR1 LGHNA and CDR2 YSLEER. The receptor was derived from a man younger than 30 in good health. Some clones in this sample may be carry-over from other donors' samples. Sequenced input: naive CD4+ T cells from PBMCs. Documented subset: CD45RA+ positively selected. This chain uses TRBV4-3 with TRBJ1-3; D perhaps matches TRBD1 (5 bases). The CDR3 sequence is CASSQGGYSSGNTIYF. The CDR3 nucleotides are TGCGCCAGCAGCCAAGGGGGCTACAGCTCTGGAAACACCATATATTTT.